This T cell receptor (beta chain) stems from a study of T cells in tumors and immune-related adverse events. Germline V gene lookup returns CDR1 LNHDA and CDR2 SQIVND (reference sequence). The J segment lost 9 bases and the V segment lost 7 bases, leaving 15 bases of the junction unmatched. The CDR3 sequence is 16 residues long. Using immunoSEQ multiplex PCR, the repertoire was profiled, and TCRdb retains in-frame clones only, with some absent. The sample carries about 22,000 clones, under 95% recorded once. This TCR was recovered from a female donor with metastatic renal cell carcinoma. The sequences come from lymph node tissue, collected from a patient treated with anti-PD-1 therapy. The rearrangement links TRBV19 to TRBJ2-1; 10 bases align to TRBD2. CDR3 protein: CASNSRSGRDRSEQFF. In DNA form, the CDR3 reads TGTGCCAGTAATAGTAGAAGCGGGAGGGACAGGAGTGAGCAGTTCTTC.